The rows below give T cell receptor beta chains drawn from one sample of a study of control samples from healthy donors and cancer patients. Profiled with immunoSEQ multiplex PCR; TCRdb holds only in-frame clones, not every one. The sample yields around 120,000 clones, approximately 91% seen once. The sequenced sample was blood. These receptors came from a young woman in good health. CDR3s include the opening cysteine and the closing phenylalanine or tryptophan. D genes are given only for firm matches. Expanded clones get a size class; other rows say once, few or many, or leave the size out.

D	J	V	size	CDR3	DNA
NA	TRBJ2-2	TRBV9	NA	CASSVGSGELFF	TGTGCCAGCAGCGTAGGGAGCGGGGAGCTGTTTTTT
NA	TRBJ2-1	TRBV3-1/TRBV3-2	NA	CASSQAAGRRSSYNEQFF	TGTGCCAGCAGCCAAGCGGCTGGACGGAGGAGCTCCTACAATGAGCAGTTCTTC
NA	TRBJ1-6	TRBV6-6	NA	CASSGQYNSPLHF	TGTGCCAGCAGTGGCCAGTATAATTCACCCCTCCACTTT
NA	TRBJ2-3	TRBV7-9	once	CASSLATDTQYF	TGTGCCAGCAGCTTAGCCACAGATACGCAGTATTTT
TRBD1	TRBJ2-3	TRBV27	NA	CASTDRRDTQYF	TGTGCCAGTACGGACAGGCGAGATACGCAGTATTTT
NA	TRBJ2-7	TRBV2	few	CAIQGGDTYEQYF	TGTGCCATCCAAGGAGGCGATACCTACGAGCAGTACTTC
TRBD1	TRBJ2-7	TRBV5-1	NA	CASSPGTGYYEQYF	TGCGCCAGCAGCCCAGGGACAGGGTACTACGAGCAGTACTTC
TRBD1	TRBJ2-5	TRBV7-2	NA	CASSLKPWATGSETQYF	TGTGCCAGCAGCTTAAAACCCTGGGCGACAGGGAGCGAGACCCAGTACTTC
TRBD1	TRBJ1-5	TRBV6-1	NA	CASSGRGTGNSNQPQHF	TGTGCCAGCAGTGGCCGCGGGACAGGGAATAGCAATCAGCCCCAGCATTTT
TRBD2	TRBJ2-3	TRBV24-1	NA	CATGISGGTDTQYF	TGTGCCACCGGCATCAGCGGGGGGACAGATACGCAGTATTTT
NA	TRBJ2-2	TRBV24-1	NA	CATSADPTPTGTGELFF	TGTGCCACCAGTGCAGACCCGACACCTACGGGCACCGGGGAGCTGTTTTTT
TRBD1	TRBJ1-2	TRBV19	NA	CASQLAGQPDGYTF	TGTGCCAGTCAACTCGCGGGACAGCCGGATGGCTACACCTTC
NA	TRBJ2-7	TRBV28	NA	CASSLGGAEQYF	TGTGCCAGCAGTTTAGGGGGGGCCGAGCAGTACTTC
NA	TRBJ1-4	TRBV29-1	NA	CSVPGATNEKLFF	TGCAGCGTTCCAGGGGCAACTAATGAAAAACTGTTTTTT
NA	TRBJ2-7	TRBV19	NA	CASSMRQSSYEQYF	TGTGCCAGTAGTATGAGACAGTCTTCGTACGAGCAGTACTTC
TRBD2	TRBJ2-3	TRBV6-5	once	CASSGLAGDTQYF	TGTGCCAGCAGCGGACTAGCGGGGGATACGCAGTATTTT
TRBD1	TRBJ2-2	TRBV10-1	NA	CASSEERDRAVTGELFF	TGCGCCAGCAGTGAGGAGCGGGACAGGGCGGTCACCGGGGAGCTGTTTTTT
TRBD1	TRBJ1-2	TRBV5-4	once	CASSLTGANGLGYTF	TGTGCCAGCAGCTTGACAGGGGCTAACGGCCTAGGCTACACCTTC
NA	TRBJ1-2	TRBV30	NA	CAWRLPGFYGYTF	TGTGCCTGGAGGCTACCGGGCTTCTATGGCTACACCTTC
TRBD1	TRBJ1-1	TRBV28	NA	CASSPSTGRVGAFF	TGTGCCAGCAGTCCCTCGACAGGGAGGGTTGGAGCTTTCTTT
TRBD1	TRBJ1-3	TRBV3-1/TRBV3-2	NA	CASSYRGLGSGNTIYF	TGTGCCAGCAGCTACAGGGGCCTCGGCTCTGGAAACACCATATATTTT
NA	TRBJ2-5	TRBV7-9	NA	CASSSPGHPPQETQYF	TGTGCCAGCAGCTCCCCGGGACACCCCCCTCAAGAGACCCAGTACTTC
NA	TRBJ2-5	TRBV15	NA	CATSRVKVETQYF	TGTGCCACCAGCAGAGTTAAGGTGGAGACCCAGTACTTC
NA	TRBJ2-2	TRBV7-3	NA	CASSRGSGPNTGELFF	TGTGCCAGCAGCCGGGGGTCGGGCCCGAACACCGGGGAGCTGTTTTTT
NA	TRBJ2-1	TRBV2	NA	CASTRLNNEQFF	TGTGCCAGCACCCGATTGAACAATGAGCAGTTCTTC
NA	TRBJ2-7	TRBV28	NA	CASSLRYPVPYEQYF	TGTGCCAGCAGTTTAAGATACCCCGTCCCCTACGAGCAGTACTTC
TRBD1	TRBJ2-5	TRBV3-1/TRBV3-2	NA	CASEDRGLETQYF	TGTGCCAGCGAAGACAGGGGGCTGGAGACCCAGTACTTC
NA	TRBJ1-5	TRBV2	NA	CASSKDSNQPQHF	TGTGCCAGCAGTAAGGATAGCAATCAGCCCCAGCATTTT
NA	TRBJ1-6	TRBV5-1	once	CASSLAGRSPLHF	TGCGCCAGCAGCTTGGCCGGGCGTTCACCCCTCCACTTT
NA	TRBJ2-3	TRBV4-1	NA	CASSRRDTDTQYF	TGCGCCAGCTCCCGCAGGGACACAGATACGCAGTATTTT
NA	TRBJ2-1	TRBV2	once	CASVGWVHNEQFF	TGTGCCAGCGTAGGGTGGGTTCACAATGAGCAGTTCTTC
NA	TRBJ2-2	TRBV19	NA	CASSIRQTGELFF	TGTGCCAGTAGTATTCGGCAAACCGGGGAGCTGTTTTTT
NA	TRBJ1-4	TRBV4-1	NA	CASSQVERLNEKLFF	TGCGCCAGCAGCCAAGTTGAAAGACTTAATGAAAAACTGTTTTTT
NA	TRBJ2-4	TRBV5-1	NA	CASSSQIKGNIQYF	TGCGCCAGCAGCTCTCAAATAAAGGGAAACATTCAGTACTTC
TRBD2	TRBJ2-7	TRBV6-5	NA	CASSPTSGGYEQYF	TGTGCCAGTTCACCTACTAGCGGGGGCTACGAGCAGTACTTC
TRBD2	TRBJ2-2	TRBV3-1/TRBV3-2	NA	CASKRTSGTSRDTGELFF	TGTGCCAGCAAACGGACTAGCGGGACTAGCCGGGACACCGGGGAGCTGTTTTTT